This paragraph covers one T cell receptor beta chain sequence. Produced via immunoSEQ multiplex PCR; TCRdb's table is partial and in-frame only. The sample records 150,000 or so clones, 80% to 90% being singletons. This specimen comes from a study of blood T cell repertoires in COVID-19. Study information: Spain, Italy and the United States supplied samples that represented acute and convalescent COVID-19.

Germline trimming cut 5 bases from V and 4 bases from J; bases unmatched to any gene: 7. The CDR3 is made up of 14 amino acids. In germline, CDR1 is MNHEY, CDR2 SMNVEV (reference sequence). The material sequenced was PBMCs or T cells enriched from blood (not recorded which). The TCR comes from a woman aged 50 to 65 in a cohort exposed to, infected with or recovered from COVID-19 (not recorded which). This chain connects TRBV27 to TRBJ1-1, with TRBD1 matching over 7 bases. DNA of the CDR3: TGTGCCAGCAGTGAGAGACAGGGATCCACTGAAGCTTTCTTT. Translated, it gives CASSERQGSTEAFF.